Listed here is a single T cell receptor beta chain. This specimen belongs to a study of Graves' ophthalmopathy and Graves' hyperthyroidism. This CDR3 region has 12 residues. Trimming shortened V by 6 bases and J by 5 bases, and 11 bases separated the two germline ends. RNA transcripts were the source from which TCR beta CDR3 regions were amplified. Second-round multiplex PCR came after a first-round RT-PCR that employed HTBI primers. TCRdb redid the calling of the multiplex PCR reads with MiXCR, one entry per CDR3 protein. The data show 220,000 or so distinct CDR3 sequences, about 22% seen once. This sequence joins TRBV12-3 or TRBV12-4 and TRBJ2-7, with TRBD2 as a possible D gene (6 bases). Source material: peripheral blood. This TCR was recovered from a woman in her fifties or sixties with Graves' ophthalmopathy. CDR3 sequence: CASSRTTNEQYF. The CDR3 nucleotides read TGTGCCAGCAGCCGGACTACTAACGAGCAGTACTTC.